Below, 28 T cell receptor beta chains from the same sample are listed, as sequenced in a study of early T cells in non-severe SARS-CoV-2 infection. TCRdb re-derived calls from the 5' RACE reads in MiXCR, one entry per CDR3 protein. The table includes approximately 38,000 distinct CDR3 sequences, over 4% detected once. The sequencing sample was made of whole blood. Source of these receptors: an adult who was a healthcare worker with PCR-confirmed SARS-CoV-2 infection or an uninfected control (not recorded which).

The chain carries TRBV2 and TRBJ2-1; 11 bases map to TRBD2. Germline loops: CDR1 SNHLY, CDR2 FYNNEI. Trimming cost V 6 bases and J 2 bases; bases outside gene matches: 3. The CDR3 is made up of 15 amino acids. The CDR3 DNA follows: TGTGCCAGCAGGATAGCGGGAGGGCCCTACAATGAGCAGTTCTTC. Amino acids: CASRIAGGPYNEQFF.

The genes are TRBV7-3 and TRBJ2-2, with D unresolved. The V and J ends lost 7 bases and 4 bases respectively, with 16 bases between them. Per germline, CDR1 SGHTA and CDR2 FQGTGA. This CDR3 is built from 15 residues. Written as DNA, the CDR3 is TGTGCCAGCACAGCTAACCCAGGTAGCACCGGGGAGCTGTTTTTT. It is translated as CASTANPGSTGELFF.

In its sample, this clonotype was seen many times. The chain has TRBV20-1 and TRBJ2-7; D perhaps matches TRBD1 (6 bases). Germline CDR1 and CDR2: DFQATT and SNEGSKA (reference sequence). With 6 bases removed from V and 2 bases from J, the gap between germline ends came to 17 bases. This CDR3 comprises 14 residues. In DNA, the CDR3 is TGCAGTGCCTATTCGGGACACTTAGCCTACGAGCAGTACTTC. Translating it yields CSAYSGHLAYEQYF.

The V call is TRBV5-1, the J call TRBJ2-1; 11 nucleotides align to TRBD2. The V segment lost 0 bases and the J segment 8 bases; nucleotides outside the gene matches: 7. Germline loops: CDR1 SGHRS, CDR2 YFSETQ. The CDR3 has 16 residues. CDR3: CASSLATSGSSYEQFF. The CDR3 DNA sequence: TGCGCCAGCAGCTTGGCCACTAGCGGGAGTAGCTATGAGCAGTTCTTC.

This clonotype was found a few times. The chain combines TRBV20-1 with TRBJ1-5, with TRBD1 as a possible D gene (5 bases). V was clipped by 0 bases and J by 6 bases, with 15 bases between them. This CDR3 is built from 15 residues. CDR1 is DFQATT and CDR2 is SNEGSKA in the germline V gene (reference sequence). The CDR3 nucleotides read TGCAGTGCTAGAGATGGCCGGGACGAACGTCAGCCCCAGCATTTT. Translated, it gives CSARDGRDERQPQHF.

In this sample, this clonotype turned up many times. The CDR3 reads CASSRNRRAGEGYEQYF. Here the CDR3 DNA reads TGTGCCAGCAGCCGTAATCGGCGAGCGGGAGAAGGTTACGAGCAGTACTTC. The chain couples TRBV11-2 to TRBJ2-7, with 8 positions matching TRBD2. The CDR3 length is 17 residues. The V and J ends lost 5 bases and 4 bases, in that order; junction bases with no gene match: 16. Looked up from germline, CDR1 is SGHAT and CDR2 is FQNNGV.

V and J are TRBV20-1 and TRBJ2-3; D is ambiguous. V was clipped by 3 bases and J by 3 bases, with 13 bases between them. The V gene's germline CDR1 is DFQATT and CDR2 SNEGSKA (reference sequence). The CDR3 is 14 residues long. The CDR3 nucleotides read TGCAGTGCTAGTAGGTCTAGTACAACAGATACGCAGTATTTT. It yields the protein CSASRSSTTDTQYF.

This CDR3 reads CSARTGGAQETQYF. DNA for the CDR3: TGCAGTGCTAGAACGGGAGGCGCCCAAGAGACCCAGTACTTC. J is TRBJ2-5 and V is TRBV20-1; 7 nucleotides match TRBD2. Germline CDR1 reads DFQATT; CDR2 reads SNEGSKA (reference sequence). V shed 2 bases and J 1 base; nucleotides not matched to a gene: 4. The CDR3 contains 14 residues.

The sample holds many counts of this clonotype. This chain connects TRBV5-1 to TRBJ1-1; 8 nucleotides match TRBD1. There are 13 residues in the CDR3. Per the germline V gene, CDR1 is SGHRS and CDR2 is YFSETQ. The junction had 7 bases not matched to a gene; V was cut back by 5 bases and J by 7 bases. The CDR3 sequence: CASRFGQGFEAFF. The CDR3 DNA reads TGCGCCAGCAGGTTCGGACAGGGCTTTGAAGCTTTCTTT.

This clonotype was observed a handful of times. The chain joins TRBV5-1 to TRBJ1-1; D uncertain. CDR3 length: 14 residues. Looked up from germline, CDR1 is SGHRS and CDR2 is YFSETQ. Trimming left V 0 bases short and J 8 bases short, with 14 bases between. The CDR3 nucleotides read TGCGCCAGCAGCTTGGATTCCCAGGATATCGAAGCTTTCTTT. Its translation is CASSLDSQDIEAFF.

This clonotype was picked up many times. This chain joins TRBV12-3 or TRBV12-4 and TRBJ2-7; D unresolved. The ends were cut back, 1 base at V and 6 bases at J, with 7 bases in the middle. There are 12 residues in the CDR3. CDR3: CASSLGGGEQYF. The CDR3 region has the DNA TGTGCCAGCAGTTTAGGTGGTGGCGAGCAGTACTTC.

This clonotype was detected a few times. The chain combines TRBV7-2 with TRBJ2-2; 8 bases map to TRBD1. Germline trimming cut 3 bases from V and 4 bases from J; bases unmatched to any gene: 1. CDR1 is SGHTA, CDR2 FQGNSA, per germline. This CDR3 comprises 14 residues. CDR3 sequence reads: CASSFTGGTGELFF. The CDR3 DNA sequence: TGTGCCAGCAGCTTTACAGGGGGCACCGGGGAGCTGTTTTTT.

The table lists this clonotype with many counts. The genes are TRBV7-9 and TRBJ2-7; D remains unclear. CDR3 length: 14 amino acids. Germline V gene data show CDR1 as SEHNR and CDR2 as FQNEAQ (reference sequence). V shed 4 bases and J shed 0 bases, with 10 bases lying between them. CDR3 DNA: TGTGCCAGCAGCTCCGTTGGGGTCTCCTACGAGCAGTACTTC. It codes for CASSSVGVSYEQYF.

This clonotype was recorded at least ten times. The chain couples TRBV3-1 to TRBJ1-2; D is ambiguous. Germline values: CDR1 LGHDT, CDR2 YNNKEL (reference sequence). The CDR3 is made up of 13 amino acids. Trimming took 0 bases from V and 4 from J, leaving 6 bases between them. Here the CDR3 reads CASSQDGVYGYTF. The CDR3 nucleotides are TGTGCCAGCAGCCAAGATGGGGTCTATGGCTACACCTTC.

This clonotype has a handful of counts. The chain has TRBV7-9 and TRBJ2-1, with D maybe TRBD1 (6 bases). Trimming stripped 4 bases from V and 4 bases from J, with 11 bases between. The germline gives CDR1 SEHNR, CDR2 FQNEAQ (reference sequence). CDR3 length: 14 residues. CDR3 sequence reads: CASSSRTEYNEQFF. The CDR3 DNA follows: TGTGCCAGCAGCTCCCGGACAGAGTACAATGAGCAGTTCTTC.

This clonotype was seen more than once but under ten times. This chain links TRBV4-3 with TRBJ1-6; possibly TRBD1 for D (5 bases). The CDR3 contains 13 residues. The germline V gene has CDR1 LGHNA and CDR2 YSLEER. Trimming removed 6 bases at V and 8 bases at J, with 11 bases between. The CDR3 DNA reads as TGCGCCAGCAGTTGGGGGACGGATTCACCCCTCCACTTT. This gives the protein CASSWGTDSPLHF.

V gene TRBV27 combines with J gene TRBJ2-2, with a tentative D call TRBD1 (6 bases). Trimming cost V 7 bases and J 7 bases, with 19 bases left between them. There are 15 residues in the CDR3. CDR1 is MNHEY and CDR2 is SMNVEV in the germline V gene (reference sequence). CDR3 bases: TGTGCCAGCACCTCACAGCCAGGGGCTAACGGGGAGCTGTTTTTT. Its protein is CASTSQPGANGELFF.

This clonotype was picked up many times. The rearrangement joins TRBV7-2 to TRBJ2-6; unclear D gene. This CDR3 is built from 16 residues. V was pared by 1 base and J by 1 base, with 8 bases between. Looked up from germline, CDR1 is SGHTA and CDR2 is FQGNSA. The CDR3 spells CASSLESTSGANVLTF. The CDR3 DNA reads as TGTGCCAGCAGCTTAGAGTCTACGTCTGGGGCCAACGTCCTGACTTTC.

This clonotype was seen ten or more times. V usage is TRBV2 and J usage is TRBJ1-6, with a possible D match to TRBD1 (5 bases). The CDR3 is 15 residues long. Germline V gene lookup returns CDR1 SNHLY and CDR2 FYNNEI. Trimming stripped 3 bases from V and 1 base from J, with 7 bases between. The CDR3 reads CASSEEGSYNSPLHF. The CDR3 DNA reads as TGTGCCAGCAGTGAGGAGGGGTCCTATAATTCACCCCTCCACTTT.

This clonotype was observed many times. The J gene is TRBJ2-2, the V gene TRBV10-3; 10 bases agree with TRBD2. The V gene's germline CDR1 is ENHRY and CDR2 SYGVKD. The CDR3 spans 15 residues. Trimming at V came to 9 bases and at J to 6 bases, leaving 10 bases not matched to a gene. CDR3 sequence: CAIQDSGTSAGELFF. The CDR3 bases are TGTGCCATTCAGGACTCCGGGACTAGCGCCGGGGAGCTGTTTTTT.

The V and J genes are TRBV29-1 and TRBJ2-7, with TRBD1 identical over 8 bases. Germline CDR1 and CDR2: SQVTM and ANQGSEA. The junction had 9 bases not matched to a gene; V was cut back by 7 bases and J by 7 bases. This CDR3 is 12 amino acids long. CDR3 DNA sequence: TGCAGCGCCAACAGGGGGTCGGGTGAGCAGTACTTC. As protein: CSANRGSGEQYF.

The table lists this clonotype with many counts. This chain uses TRBV6-1 with TRBJ2-7; 8 nucleotides line up with TRBD1. The germline V gene has CDR1 MNHNS and CDR2 SASEGT. This CDR3 contains 15 residues. Unmatched junction bases numbered 7, after V lost 0 bases and J lost 6 bases. The CDR3, as DNA: TGTGCCAGCAGTGAAGCGGTGGACAGGGACTTCGAGCAGTACTTC. Protein sequence: CASSEAVDRDFEQYF.

This clonotype came up many times. The chain combines TRBV30 with TRBJ1-6; 7 nucleotides align to TRBD1. The CDR3 totals 16 residues. Germline loops: CDR1 GTSNPN, CDR2 SVGIG (reference sequence). Trimming took 2 bases from V and 3 from J; bases not matched to a gene: 7. DNA of the CDR3: TGTGCCTGGAGTTCCCCCGGGACAGTCTATAATTCACCCCTCCACTTT. Its protein product is CAWSSPGTVYNSPLHF.

This clonotype was counted between two and nine times. J is TRBJ1-1 and V is TRBV6-1; the match to TRBD1 covers 10 bases. V gave up 8 bases and J gave up 5 bases; unmatched junction bases: 2. The CDR3 totals 12 residues. Germline loops: CDR1 MNHNS, CDR2 SASEGT. The CDR3 nucleotides read TGTGCCAGCGGACAGGGGGGAACTGAAGCTTTCTTT. Translating it yields CASGQGGTEAFF.

This clonotype turned up a few times. This chain uses TRBV7-2 with TRBJ2-2; 10 nucleotides align to TRBD1. The CDR3 has 15 amino acids. Germline loops: CDR1 SGHTA, CDR2 FQGNSA. J was trimmed by 7 bases and V by 6 bases; bases with no gene match: 8. In DNA, the CDR3 is TGTGCCAGCAGAACCGGACAGGGGGTCTTCGGGGAGCTGTTTTTT. Translating gives CASRTGQGVFGELFF.

Notes on this clonotype: A much larger clone differs by one base, so this may be a read error. The chain links TRBV28 to TRBJ2-7; no reliable D call. Deletions cut 1 base from V and 5 bases from J, with 3 bases between. This CDR3 has 11 residues. Germline V gene lookup returns CDR1 MDHEN and CDR2 SYDVKM. CDR3 DNA sequence: TGTGCCAGCAGTTTATCCCACGAGCAGTACTTC. Amino acids: CASSLSHEQYF. Variable domain in full (rest from reference TRBV28 and TRBJ2-7): DVKVTQSSRYLVKRTGEKVFLECVQDMDHENMFWYRQDPGLGLRLIYFSYDVKMKEKGDIPEGYSVSREKKERFSLILESASTNQTSMYLCASSLSHEQYFGPGTRLTVT.

This clonotype has at least ten counts. The chain has TRBV7-6 and TRBJ2-1; the D is unclear. Germline CDR1 reads SGHVS; CDR2 reads FNYEAQ. The CDR3 totals 16 residues. Trimming took 1 base from V and 0 from J, leaving 10 bases between them. The CDR3 loop reads CASSLVGTSSYNEQFF. The CDR3 region has the DNA TGTGCCAGCAGCTTAGTAGGCACGAGCTCCTACAATGAGCAGTTCTTC.

The sample holds many counts of this clonotype. This chain joins TRBV5-1 and TRBJ2-1; 7 nucleotides agree with TRBD1. Trimming cost V 0 bases and J 2 bases; bases outside gene matches: 8. From germline, CDR1 is SGHRS and CDR2 YFSETQ. CDR3 size: 17 residues. The CDR3 nucleotides are TGCGCCAGCAGCTTGGCCCAGAGACAGGGTCCCTACAATGAGCAGTTCTTC. Protein sequence: CASSLAQRQGPYNEQFF.